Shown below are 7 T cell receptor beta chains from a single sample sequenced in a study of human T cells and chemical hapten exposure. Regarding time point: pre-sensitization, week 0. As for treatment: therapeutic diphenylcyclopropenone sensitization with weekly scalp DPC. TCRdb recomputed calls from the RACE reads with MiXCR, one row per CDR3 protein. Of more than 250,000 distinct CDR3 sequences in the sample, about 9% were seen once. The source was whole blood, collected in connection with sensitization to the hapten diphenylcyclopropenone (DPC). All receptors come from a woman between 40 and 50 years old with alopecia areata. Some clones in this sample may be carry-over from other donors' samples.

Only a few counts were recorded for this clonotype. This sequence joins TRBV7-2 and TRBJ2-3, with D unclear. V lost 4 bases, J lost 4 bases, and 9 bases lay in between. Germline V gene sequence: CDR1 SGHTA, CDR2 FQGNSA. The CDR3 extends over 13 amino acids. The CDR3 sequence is CASSSTQADTQYF. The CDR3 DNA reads TGTGCCAGCAGCTCTACCCAGGCAGATACGCAGTATTTT.

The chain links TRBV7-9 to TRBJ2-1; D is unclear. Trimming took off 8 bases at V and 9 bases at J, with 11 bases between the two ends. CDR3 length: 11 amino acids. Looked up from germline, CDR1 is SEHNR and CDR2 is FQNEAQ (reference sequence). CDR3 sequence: CASVGEVEQFF. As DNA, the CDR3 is TGTGCCAGCGTTGGTGAGGTTGAGCAGTTCTTC.

CDR3 DNA sequence: TGTGCCATCAGCACAGGGGGCGAGACCCAGTACTTC. Translated: CAISTGGETQYF. This sequence joins TRBV10-3 and TRBJ2-5; 9 bases are a match to TRBD1. This CDR3 has 12 residues. CDR1 is ENHRY, CDR2 SYGVKD, per germline. With 6 bases clipped from V and 5 bases from J, the junction kept 1 base outside the gene matches.

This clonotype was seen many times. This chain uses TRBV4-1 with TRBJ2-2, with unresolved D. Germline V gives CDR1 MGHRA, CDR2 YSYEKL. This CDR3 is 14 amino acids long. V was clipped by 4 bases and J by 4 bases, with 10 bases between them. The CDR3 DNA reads TGCGCCAGCAGCCGTTCGGAGATCACCGGGGAGCTGTTTTTT. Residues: CASSRSEITGELFF.

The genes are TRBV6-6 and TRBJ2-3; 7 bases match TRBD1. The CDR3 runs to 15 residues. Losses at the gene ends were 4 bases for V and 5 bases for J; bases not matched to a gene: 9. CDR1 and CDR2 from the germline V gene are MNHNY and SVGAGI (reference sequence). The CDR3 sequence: CASSSRQGLIDTQYF. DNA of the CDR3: TGTGCCAGCAGTTCACGACAGGGCTTAATAGATACGCAGTATTTT.

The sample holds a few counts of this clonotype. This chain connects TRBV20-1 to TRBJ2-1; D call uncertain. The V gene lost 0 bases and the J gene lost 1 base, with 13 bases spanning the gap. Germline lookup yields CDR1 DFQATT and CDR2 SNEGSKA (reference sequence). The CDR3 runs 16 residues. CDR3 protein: CSARDLEWGSYNEQFF. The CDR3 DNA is TGCAGTGCTAGAGATCTTGAGTGGGGTTCCTACAATGAGCAGTTCTTC.

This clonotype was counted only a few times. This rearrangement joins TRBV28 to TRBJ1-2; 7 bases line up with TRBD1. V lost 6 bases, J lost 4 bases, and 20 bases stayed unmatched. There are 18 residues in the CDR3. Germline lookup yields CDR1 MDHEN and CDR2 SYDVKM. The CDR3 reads CASRPRWWGGPGGYGYTF. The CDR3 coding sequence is TGTGCCAGCAGACCCAGATGGTGGGGCGGTCCAGGGGGCTATGGCTACACCTTC.